This T cell receptor (beta chain) came from a study of blood T cell repertoires in COVID-19 (dated by TCRdb to the early 2020s). About the full investigation: Samples covering the acute and convalescent phases of COVID-19 were provided by collaborators in the United States, Italy and Spain. The samples were drawn from the first 160 participants of the ongoing ImmuneRACE study and from some 1,300 subjects provided by 6 global collaborators. Subjects who had been exposed to COVID-19, were actively infected with it, or had recovered from it provided the deeply sampled blood TCRbeta repertoires that made up the dataset. The material from the prospective study consisted of cDNA or gDNA derived from T cells, B-cell-depleted T cells, or PBMCs. The repertoires were released in a freely available public database meant as a resource for research on the immune response to SARS-CoV-2. HLA class I and class II types, where available, came from metadata supplied by the sample provider rather than from assay-based typing. A de-identified subject ID, COVID-19 status, age in years and sex were almost always included in the sample metadata. The study at large found these results: The quantity of clinical and demographic metadata differed by source and by participant and was supplied without curation.

In the germline V gene, CDR1 corresponds to MNHEY and CDR2 to SVGAGI. V drops 6 bases and J drops 0 bases, leaving 12 bases in between. From its cysteine to its phenylalanine, the CDR3 spans 14 amino acids. This entry keeps only the CDR3 DNA: 42 bases, framed from base 1. This clone was observed a handful of times. Its antigen target is currently unknown. Per-base qualities were not stored, and no clone one base away is much larger. Whole blood was collected in K2EDTA tubes by collaborating institutions according to the institutions' own protocols. For TCRbeta analysis, collaborator samples were shipped as frozen whole blood, as isolated PBMCs, or as DNA extracted from either sample type. TCRbeta CDR3 regions were amplified from genomic DNA by means of the immunoSEQ Assay, a bias-controlled multiplex PCR. On the authors' methods: The number of nucleated cells in each sample was estimated by amplification of reference gene primers within the assay. To quantify the absolute abundance of each unique TCRbeta CDR3 rearrangement, sequence reads were collapsed and filtered. For each sample, productive Simpson clonality was calculated as the square root of Simpson's diversity index over productive rearrangements. The immuneACCESS repertoire file appears here via TCRdb, limited to in-frame rearrangements. These files lack a portion of the clones; in checked studies, under half of the deficit traces to unresolved V genes, and the cause of the others is not known. That table supplies the V and J calls and clone size; D and trimming were determined from the DNA. The sample table records approximately 210,000 clones; around 82% of these occur just once. The ten largest clones take up approximately 12% of the sample.

The receptor chain draws on TRBV6-5 and TRBJ2-7; the D segment could be TRBD1, given 6 matching bases. The sequenced material came from peripheral blood. This TCR was recovered from a woman in her forties with acute or convalescent COVID-19. The CDR3 region reads CASRDRMGSYEQYF. The bases are TGTGCCAGCAGAGACAGGATGGGCTCCTACGAGCAGTACTTC.